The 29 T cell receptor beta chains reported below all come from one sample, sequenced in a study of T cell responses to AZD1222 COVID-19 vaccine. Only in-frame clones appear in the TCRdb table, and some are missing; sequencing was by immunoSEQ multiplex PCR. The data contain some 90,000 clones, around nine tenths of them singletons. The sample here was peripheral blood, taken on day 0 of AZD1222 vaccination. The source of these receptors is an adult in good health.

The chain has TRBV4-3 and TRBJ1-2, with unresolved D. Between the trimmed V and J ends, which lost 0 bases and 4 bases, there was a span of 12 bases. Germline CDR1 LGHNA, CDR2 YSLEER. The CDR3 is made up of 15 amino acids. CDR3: CASSQDLWGGYGYTF. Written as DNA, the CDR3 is TGCGCCAGCAGCCAAGATCTTTGGGGAGGCTATGGCTACACCTTC.

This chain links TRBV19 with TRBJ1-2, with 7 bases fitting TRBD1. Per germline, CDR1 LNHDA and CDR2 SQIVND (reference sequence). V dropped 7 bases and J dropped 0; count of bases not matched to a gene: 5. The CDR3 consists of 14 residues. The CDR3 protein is CASTGGEPNYGYTF. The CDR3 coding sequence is TGTGCCAGTACAGGGGGTGAGCCTAACTATGGCTACACCTTC.

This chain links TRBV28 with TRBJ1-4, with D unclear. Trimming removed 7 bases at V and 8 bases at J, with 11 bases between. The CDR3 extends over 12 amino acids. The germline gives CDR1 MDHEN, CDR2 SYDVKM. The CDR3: CASTDEGEKLFF. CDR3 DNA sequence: TGTGCCAGCACCGATGAAGGGGAAAAACTGTTTTTT.

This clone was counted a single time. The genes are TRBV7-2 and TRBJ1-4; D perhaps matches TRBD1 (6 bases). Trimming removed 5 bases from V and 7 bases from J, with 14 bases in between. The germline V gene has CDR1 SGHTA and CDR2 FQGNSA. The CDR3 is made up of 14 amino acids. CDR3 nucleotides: TGTGCCAGCAGCCCAGAGGGGGGGGCTGAAAAACTGTTTTTT. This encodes CASSPEGGAEKLFF.

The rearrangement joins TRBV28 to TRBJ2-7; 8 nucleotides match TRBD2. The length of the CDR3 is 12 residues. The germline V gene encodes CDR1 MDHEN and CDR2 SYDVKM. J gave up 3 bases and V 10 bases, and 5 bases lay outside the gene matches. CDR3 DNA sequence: TGTGCCACTATCAGCGGGAGCTACGAGCAGTACTTC. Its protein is CATISGSYEQYF.

As DNA, the CDR3 is TGCGCCAGCAGCTTGGCCGCAGGGACCGGAGAGACCCAGTACTTC. Protein sequence: CASSLAAGTGETQYF. This chain links TRBV5-1 with TRBJ2-5; D assignment may be TRBD1 or TRBD2 (5 bases each). CDR3 length equals 15 residues. Germline assignment: CDR1 SGHRS and CDR2 YFSETQ. V was clipped by 0 bases and J by 4 bases, with 13 bases between them.

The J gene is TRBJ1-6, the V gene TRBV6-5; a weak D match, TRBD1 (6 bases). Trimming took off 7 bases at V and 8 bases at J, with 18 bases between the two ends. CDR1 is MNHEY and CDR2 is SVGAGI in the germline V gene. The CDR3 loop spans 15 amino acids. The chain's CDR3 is CASKASRGFDSPLHF. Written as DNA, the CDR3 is TGTGCCAGCAAAGCCAGCAGGGGATTTGATTCACCCCTCCACTTT.

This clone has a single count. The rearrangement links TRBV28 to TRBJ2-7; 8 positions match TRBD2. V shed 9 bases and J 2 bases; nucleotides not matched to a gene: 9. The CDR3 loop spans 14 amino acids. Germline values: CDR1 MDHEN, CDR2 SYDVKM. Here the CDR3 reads CASTSGSRTYEQYF. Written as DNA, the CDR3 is TGTGCCAGTACGAGCGGGAGCAGAACCTACGAGCAGTACTTC.

CDR3 loop: CASSAQETQYF. CDR3 DNA sequence: TGCGCCAGCAGCGCCCAAGAGACCCAGTACTTC. V usage is TRBV5-1 and J usage is TRBJ2-5; D is undetermined. CDR3 length: 11 amino acids. Germline CDR1 is SGHRS and CDR2 is YFSETQ. V shed 4 bases and J shed 1 base, with 2 bases lying between them.

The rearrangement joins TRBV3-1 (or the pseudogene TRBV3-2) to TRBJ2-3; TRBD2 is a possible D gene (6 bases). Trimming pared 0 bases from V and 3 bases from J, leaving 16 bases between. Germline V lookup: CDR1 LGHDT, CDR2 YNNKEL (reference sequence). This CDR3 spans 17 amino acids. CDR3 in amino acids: CASSQDRTGEGTDTQYF. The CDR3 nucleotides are TGTGCCAGCAGCCAAGATAGGACGGGAGAAGGGACAGATACGCAGTATTTT.

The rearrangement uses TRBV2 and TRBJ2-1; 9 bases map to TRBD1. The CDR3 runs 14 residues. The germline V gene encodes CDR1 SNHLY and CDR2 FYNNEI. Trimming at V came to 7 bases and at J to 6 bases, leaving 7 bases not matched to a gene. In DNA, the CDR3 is TGTGCCAGCACCAGGACAGGGGAATCCAATGAGCAGTTCTTC. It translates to CASTRTGESNEQFF.

The CDR3 coding sequence is TGTGCCACCAGCAGATACCAGGGGGGAGTCACTGAAGCTTTCTTT. This gives the protein CATSRYQGGVTEAFF. This chain connects TRBV15 to TRBJ1-1; 7 positions agree with TRBD1. Unmatched junction bases numbered 7, after V lost 2 bases and J lost 4 bases. Germline values: CDR1 LNHNV, CDR2 YYDKDF (reference sequence). This CDR3 comprises 15 residues.

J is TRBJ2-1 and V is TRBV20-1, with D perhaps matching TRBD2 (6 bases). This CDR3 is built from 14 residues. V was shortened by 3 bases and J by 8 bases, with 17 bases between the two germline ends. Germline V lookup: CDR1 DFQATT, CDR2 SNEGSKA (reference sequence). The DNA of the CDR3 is TGCAGTGCTAGTCTAATAGCGGACACCGATGAGCAGTTCTTC. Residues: CSASLIADTDEQFF.

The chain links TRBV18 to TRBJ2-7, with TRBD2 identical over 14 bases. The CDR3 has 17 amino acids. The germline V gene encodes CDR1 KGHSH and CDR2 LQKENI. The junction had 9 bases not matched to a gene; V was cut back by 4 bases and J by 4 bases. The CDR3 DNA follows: TGTGCCAGCTCACAGGGGACTAGCGGGAGTCGTGAATACGAGCAGTACTTC. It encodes CASSQGTSGSREYEQYF.

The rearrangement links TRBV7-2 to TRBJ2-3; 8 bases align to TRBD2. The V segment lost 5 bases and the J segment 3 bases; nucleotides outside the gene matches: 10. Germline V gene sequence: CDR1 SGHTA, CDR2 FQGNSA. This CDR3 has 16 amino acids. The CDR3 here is CASSPVGGAGTDTQYF. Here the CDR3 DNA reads TGTGCCAGCAGCCCGGTCGGGGGGGCCGGGACAGATACGCAGTATTTT.

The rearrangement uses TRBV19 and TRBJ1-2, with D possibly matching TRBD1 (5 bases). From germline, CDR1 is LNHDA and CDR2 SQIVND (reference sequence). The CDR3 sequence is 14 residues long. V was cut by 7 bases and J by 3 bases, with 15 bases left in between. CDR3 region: CASTIGGGYYGYTF. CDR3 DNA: TGTGCCAGTACCATTGGGGGAGGATACTATGGCTACACCTTC. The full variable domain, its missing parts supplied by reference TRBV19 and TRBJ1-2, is DGGITQSPKYLFRKEGQNVTLSCEQNLNHDAMYWYRQDPGQGLRLIYYSQIVNDFQKGDIAEGYSVSREKKESFPLTVTSAQKNPTAFYLCASTIGGGYYGYTFGSGTRLTVV.

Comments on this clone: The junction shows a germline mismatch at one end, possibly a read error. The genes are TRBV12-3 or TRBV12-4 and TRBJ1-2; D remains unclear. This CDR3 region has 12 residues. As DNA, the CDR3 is TGTGCCAGCAGTTTAGAAGGCACCGTTTTTATCTTC. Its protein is CASSLEGTVFIF.

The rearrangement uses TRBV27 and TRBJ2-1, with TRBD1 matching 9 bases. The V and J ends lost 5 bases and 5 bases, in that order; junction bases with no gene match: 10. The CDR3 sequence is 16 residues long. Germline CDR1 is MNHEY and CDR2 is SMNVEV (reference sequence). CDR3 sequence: CASSPTGQGGNNEQFF. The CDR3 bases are TGTGCCAGCAGTCCGACGGGACAGGGAGGGAACAATGAGCAGTTCTTC.

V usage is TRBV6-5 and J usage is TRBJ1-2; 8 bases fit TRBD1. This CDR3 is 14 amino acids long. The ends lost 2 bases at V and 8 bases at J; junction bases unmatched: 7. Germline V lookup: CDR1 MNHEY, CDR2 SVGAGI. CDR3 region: CASSYGGQGGGYTF. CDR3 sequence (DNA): TGTGCCAGCAGTTACGGAGGACAGGGTGGCGGCTACACCTTC.

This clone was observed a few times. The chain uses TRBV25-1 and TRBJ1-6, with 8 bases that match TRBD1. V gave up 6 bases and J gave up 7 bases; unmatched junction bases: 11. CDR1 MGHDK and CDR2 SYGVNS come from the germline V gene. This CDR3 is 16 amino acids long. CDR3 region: CASSLGTGGGNSPLHF. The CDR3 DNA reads TGTGCCAGCAGCCTAGGGACAGGAGGAGGGAATTCACCCCTCCACTTT.

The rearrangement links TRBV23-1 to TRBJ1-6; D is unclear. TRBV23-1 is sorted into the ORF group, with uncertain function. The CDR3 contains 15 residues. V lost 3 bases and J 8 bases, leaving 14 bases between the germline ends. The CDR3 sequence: CASSHSGPRDSPLHF. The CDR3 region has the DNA TGCGCCAGCAGTCATTCGGGCCCTCGTGATTCACCCCTCCACTTT.

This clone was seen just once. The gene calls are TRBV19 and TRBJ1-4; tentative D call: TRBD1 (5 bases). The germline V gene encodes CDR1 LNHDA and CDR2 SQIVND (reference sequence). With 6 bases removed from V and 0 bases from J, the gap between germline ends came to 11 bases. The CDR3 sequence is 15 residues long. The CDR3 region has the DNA TGTGCCAGTAGCGCTGGGGCCACAACTAATGAAAAACTGTTTTTT. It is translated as CASSAGATTNEKLFF.

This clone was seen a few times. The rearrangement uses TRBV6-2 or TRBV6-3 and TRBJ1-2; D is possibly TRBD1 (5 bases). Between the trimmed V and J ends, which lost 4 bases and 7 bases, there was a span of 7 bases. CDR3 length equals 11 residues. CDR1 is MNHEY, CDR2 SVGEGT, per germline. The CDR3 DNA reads TGTGCCAGCAGTTTTACAGGTGGCTACACCTTC. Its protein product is CASSFTGGYTF.

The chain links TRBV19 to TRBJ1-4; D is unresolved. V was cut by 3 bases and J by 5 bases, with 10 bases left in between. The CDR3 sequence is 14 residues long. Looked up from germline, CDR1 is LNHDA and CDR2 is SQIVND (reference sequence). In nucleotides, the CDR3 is TGTGCCAGTAGTATGAAGGGCTCGAATGAAAAACTGTTTTTT. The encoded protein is CASSMKGSNEKLFF.

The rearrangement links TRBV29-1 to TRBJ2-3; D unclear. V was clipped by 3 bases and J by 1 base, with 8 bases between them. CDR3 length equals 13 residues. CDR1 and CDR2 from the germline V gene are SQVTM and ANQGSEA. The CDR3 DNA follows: TGCAGCGTTGACTTAGCACGCACAGATACGCAGTATTTT. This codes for CSVDLARTDTQYF.

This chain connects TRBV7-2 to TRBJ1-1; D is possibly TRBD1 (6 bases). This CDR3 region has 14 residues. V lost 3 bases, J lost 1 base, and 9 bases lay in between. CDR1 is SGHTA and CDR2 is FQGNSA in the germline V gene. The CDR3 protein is CASSLGQSNTEAFF. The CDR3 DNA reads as TGTGCCAGCAGCTTGGGACAATCGAACACTGAAGCTTTCTTT.

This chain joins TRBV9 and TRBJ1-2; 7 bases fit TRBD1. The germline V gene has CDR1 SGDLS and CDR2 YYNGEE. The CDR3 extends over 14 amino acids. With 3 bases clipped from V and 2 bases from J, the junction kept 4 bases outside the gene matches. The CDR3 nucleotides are TGTGCCAGCAGCGCCTACAGGGGAAACTATGGCTACACCTTC. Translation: CASSAYRGNYGYTF.

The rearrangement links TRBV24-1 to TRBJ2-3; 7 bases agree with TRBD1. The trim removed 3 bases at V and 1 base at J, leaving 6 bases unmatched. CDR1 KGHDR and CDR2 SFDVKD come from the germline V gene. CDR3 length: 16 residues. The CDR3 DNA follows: TGTGCCACCAGTGATGCCCACAGGGGAGGCACAGATACGCAGTATTTT. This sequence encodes CATSDAHRGGTDTQYF.

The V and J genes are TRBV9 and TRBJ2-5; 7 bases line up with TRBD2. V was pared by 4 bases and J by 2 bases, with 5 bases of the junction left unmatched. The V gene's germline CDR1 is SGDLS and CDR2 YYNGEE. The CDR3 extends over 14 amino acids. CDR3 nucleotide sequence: TGTGCCAGCAGCCTCGGACTAGGGCAAGAGACCCAGTACTTC. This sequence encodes CASSLGLGQETQYF.